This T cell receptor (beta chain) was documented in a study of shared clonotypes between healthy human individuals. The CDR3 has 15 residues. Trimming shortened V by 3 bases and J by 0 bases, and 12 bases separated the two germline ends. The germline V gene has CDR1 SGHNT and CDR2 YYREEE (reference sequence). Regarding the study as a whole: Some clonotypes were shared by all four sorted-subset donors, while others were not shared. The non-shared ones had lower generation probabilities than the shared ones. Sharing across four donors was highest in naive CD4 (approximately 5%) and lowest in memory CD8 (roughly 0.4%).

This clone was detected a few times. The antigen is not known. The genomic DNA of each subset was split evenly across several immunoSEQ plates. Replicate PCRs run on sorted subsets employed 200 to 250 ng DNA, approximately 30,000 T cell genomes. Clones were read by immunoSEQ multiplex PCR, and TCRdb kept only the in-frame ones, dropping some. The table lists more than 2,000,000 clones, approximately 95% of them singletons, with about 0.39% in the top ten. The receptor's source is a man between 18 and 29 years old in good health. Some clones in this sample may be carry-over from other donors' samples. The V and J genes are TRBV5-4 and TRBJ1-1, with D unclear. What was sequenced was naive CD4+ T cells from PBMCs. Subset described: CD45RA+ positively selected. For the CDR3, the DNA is TGTGCCAGCAGCTCCAGGACGGTCATGAACACTGAAGCTTTCTTT. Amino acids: CASSSRTVMNTEAFF.